This T cell receptor (beta chain) was captured by sequencing in a study of T cells after yellow fever vaccination. At least ten counts were recorded for this clonotype. TCRdb independently ran MiXCR on the 5' RACE reads; one entry per CDR3 protein. This sample has roughly 170,000 distinct CDR3 sequences, with approximately 6.2% found just once. Trimming left V 2 bases short and J 6 bases short, with 16 bases between. The CDR3 has 16 residues. The receptor comes from a man aged 18 to 30 who received the YFV17D yellow fever vaccine. The rearrangement joins TRBV12-3 or TRBV12-4 to TRBJ2-2, with D perhaps TRBD2 (5 bases). The sequences come from CD4+ T cells sorted from PBMCs, collected on the day of the first yellow fever vaccination. The CDR3 DNA reads TGTGCCAGCAGTTTATACCTGGGGAGTAGTTCCGGGGAGCTGTTTTTT. Encoded protein: CASSLYLGSSSGELFF.